The 32 T cell receptor beta chains listed next were all sequenced from one sample in a study of Ad26.COV2.S vaccination and SARS-CoV-2 variants. As for treatment: 15 to 20 received Ad26.COV2.S at low or high dose, single or two shots; several received placebo; per-sample allocation not given. The samples date from day 63 after the first vaccine or placebo injection. TCRdb's copy holds only in-frame clones and misses some; the assay was immunoSEQ multiplex PCR. This sample carries around 450,000 clones, 89% of them seen once, and the ten largest clones take 2.5%. Sequenced material: peripheral blood, taken in a trial of Ad26.COV2.S vaccine versus placebo. These receptors were collected from a person between 18 and 60 years old who received the Ad26.COV2.S COVID-19 vaccine or a placebo.

The rearrangement joins TRBV12-5 to TRBJ1-1; maybe TRBD1 (5 bases). CDR3 size: 12 residues. Germline-derived CDR1 and CDR2 are LGHNT and FRNRAP. The V gene lost 1 base and the J gene lost 5 bases, with 5 bases spanning the gap. CDR3: CASGLGGTEAFF. CDR3 sequence (DNA): TGTGCTAGTGGTTTGGGGGGGACTGAAGCTTTCTTT.

This sequence joins TRBV6-5 and TRBJ2-7, with D uncertain. The CDR3 contains 12 residues. In germline, CDR1 is MNHEY, CDR2 SVGAGI. V lost 6 bases, J lost 4 bases, and 10 bases lay in between. The CDR3 sequence is CASRTGPYEQYF. CDR3 in DNA: TGTGCCAGCAGAACTGGGCCGTACGAGCAGTACTTC.

The chain has TRBV28 and TRBJ2-2; TRBD1 agrees at 8 bases. With V trimmed by 8 bases and J by 2 bases, 4 bases remained unmatched. CDR1 is MDHEN and CDR2 is SYDVKM in the germline V gene. CDR3 size: 14 residues. In nucleotides, the CDR3 is TGTGCCAGCCAGGGACAGGACAACACCGGGGAGCTGTTTTTT. This codes for CASQGQDNTGELFF.

V usage is TRBV5-1 and J usage is TRBJ2-3; tentatively, D is TRBD1 (6 bases). Germline-derived CDR1 and CDR2 are SGHRS and YFSETQ. The CDR3 contains 14 residues. V dropped 7 bases and J dropped 0 bases, with 12 bases sitting between them. CDR3 bases: TGCGCCAGCGGGTCCAGGGGAAGCACAGATACGCAGTATTTT. Its protein product is CASGSRGSTDTQYF.

This clone came up a few times. The rearrangement joins TRBV4-2 to TRBJ1-5, with 9 nucleotides matching TRBD1. V shed 4 bases and J 6 bases; nucleotides not matched to a gene: 10. The V gene's germline CDR1 is LGHNA and CDR2 YNFKEQ. The CDR3 totals 16 residues. CDR3 sequence: CASSPDRDRAGQPQHF. The DNA of the CDR3 is TGTGCCAGCAGCCCGGATCGGGACAGGGCCGGTCAGCCCCAGCATTTT.

The rearrangement uses TRBV4-2 and TRBJ1-1, with 8 bases identical to TRBD1. The CDR3 has 17 residues. CDR1 is LGHNA and CDR2 is YNFKEQ in the germline V gene. J was trimmed by 3 bases and V by 9 bases; bases with no gene match: 18. CDR3 bases: TGTGCCAGTAATAAAGTAACAGGGGGTAAGAGGTACACTGAAGCTTTCTTT. This codes for CASNKVTGGKRYTEAFF.

This clone was seen only a few times. The chain has TRBV2 and TRBJ1-1; unclear D gene. CDR1 and CDR2 from the germline V gene are SNHLY and FYNNEI. The CDR3 is made up of 12 amino acids. V lost 2 bases, J lost 11 bases, and 12 bases lay in between. This CDR3 reads CASSELPSEAFF. The CDR3 coding sequence is TGTGCCAGCAGTGAATTGCCCAGCGAGGCTTTCTTT.

The chain combines TRBV5-1 with TRBJ2-1, with 12 nucleotides matching TRBD2. V trimming: 5 bases; J trimming: 7 bases; junction bases outside the gene matches: 10. CDR3 length: 16 residues. The V gene's germline CDR1 is SGHRS and CDR2 YFSETQ. CDR3 in DNA: TGCGCCAGCAGTTACCTAGCGGGGGGGCCTTTGAATGAGCAGTTCTTC. It is translated as CASSYLAGGPLNEQFF.

This clone has more than one count but fewer than ten. V is TRBV30 and J is TRBJ2-1, with a possible D match to TRBD2 (6 bases). Trimming removed 8 bases from V and 5 bases from J, with 13 bases in between. This CDR3 has 12 amino acids. Per germline, CDR1 GTSNPN and CDR2 SVGIG (reference sequence). CDR3 nucleotide sequence: TGTGCCGGGCGGACTATAAACAATGAGCAGTTCTTC. Translation: CAGRTINNEQFF.

The CDR3 region is CASSLGPEDTQYF. The CDR3, as DNA: TGTGCCAGCAGCTTGGGTCCCGAGGATACGCAGTATTTT. This rearrangement joins TRBV5-4 to TRBJ2-3; D unclear. Germline CDR1 is SGHNT and CDR2 is YYREEE (reference sequence). This CDR3 region has 13 residues. Between the trimmed V and J ends, which lost 0 bases and 6 bases, there was a span of 8 bases.

This sequence joins TRBV7-9 and TRBJ2-1; 10 nucleotides match TRBD2. This CDR3 is built from 18 residues. The junction had 9 bases not matched to a gene; V was cut back by 1 base and J by 3 bases. Germline V CDR1 and CDR2: SEHNR, FQNEAQ (reference sequence). DNA for the CDR3: TGTGCCAGCAGCTTAGTGGGGCAAGCGGGAGGGGGCTACAATGAGCAGTTCTTC. Translating it yields CASSLVGQAGGGYNEQFF.

This clone was found a few times. This chain connects TRBV3-1 (or the pseudogene TRBV3-2) to TRBJ1-2; no definite D call. The CDR3 is 14 amino acids. The V end lost 1 base, the J end lost 9 bases, and 15 bases lay between the germline ends. CDR1 is LGHDT, CDR2 YNNKEL, per germline (reference sequence). CDR3 sequence reads: CASSQVGPALSYTF. CDR3 DNA: TGTGCCAGCAGCCAAGTTGGGCCGGCTCTAAGCTACACCTTC.

This chain links TRBV19 with TRBJ1-6; D call uncertain. Trimming removed 10 bases at V and 8 bases at J, with 15 bases between. There are 13 residues in the CDR3. CDR1 and CDR2 (germline): LNHDA, SQIVND (reference sequence). In nucleotides, the CDR3 is TGTGCCACCAGGACGTCAGAATATTCACCCCTCCACTTT. Translating gives CATRTSEYSPLHF.

This chain connects TRBV4-3 to TRBJ2-5; 7 positions match TRBD2. Germline CDR1 reads LGHNA; CDR2 reads YSLEER. The J segment lost 1 base and the V segment lost 4 bases, leaving 6 bases of the junction unmatched. The CDR3 has 15 residues. CDR3 DNA sequence: TGCGCCAGCAGCCGCGGCGGGGGTGCCCAAGAGACCCAGTACTTC. Its translation: CASSRGGGAQETQYF.

This rearrangement joins TRBV4-1 to TRBJ2-7; 10 bases align to TRBD1. The CDR3 is made up of 19 amino acids. CDR1 MGHRA and CDR2 YSYEKL come from the germline V gene. The V and J ends lost 3 bases and 0 bases, in that order; junction bases with no gene match: 14. The CDR3 sequence is CASSHYVRGGQGSSYEQYF. DNA for the CDR3: TGCGCCAGCAGCCACTACGTCCGGGGGGGACAGGGGAGCTCCTACGAGCAGTACTTC.

The CDR3, as DNA: TGTGCCATCAGCGGGGGCCTCACCGGGGAGCTGTTTTTT. Translating it yields CAISGGLTGELFF. The genes are TRBV10-3 and TRBJ2-2; tentatively, D is TRBD1 or TRBD2 (6 bases each). The V gene lost 6 bases and the J gene lost 4 bases, with 9 bases spanning the gap. Germline lookup yields CDR1 ENHRY and CDR2 SYGVKD. The CDR3 contains 13 residues.

CDR3 bases: TGCGCCAGCAGCTTGGCCTTAACTCCTACCAATGAGCAGTTCTTC. This gives the protein CASSLALTPTNEQFF. The V call is TRBV5-1, the J call TRBJ2-1; D remains ambiguous. Germline V gene sequence: CDR1 SGHRS, CDR2 YFSETQ. The V gene lost 0 bases and the J gene lost 6 bases, with 13 bases spanning the gap. CDR3 size: 15 residues.

V gene TRBV27 combines with J gene TRBJ1-5; D is unresolved. CDR3 size: 13 residues. CDR1 MNHEY and CDR2 SMNVEV come from the germline V gene (reference sequence). The V gene lost 2 bases and the J gene lost 9 bases, with 11 bases spanning the gap. For the CDR3, the DNA is TGTGCCAGCAGTTTAGGAAGGCCGGGGCCCCAGCATTTT. Its translation: CASSLGRPGPQHF.

V is TRBV29-1 and J is TRBJ1-1; D perhaps matches TRBD1 (5 bases). The V and J ends lost 7 bases and 5 bases respectively, with 11 bases between them. The CDR3 sequence is 11 residues long. Germline-derived CDR1 and CDR2 are SQVTM and ANQGSEA. CDR3 protein: CSGLTVTEAFF. Written as DNA, the CDR3 is TGCAGCGGGCTGACAGTTACTGAAGCTTTCTTT. Full variable domain (outside the CDR3, taken from reference TRBV29-1 and TRBJ1-1): SAVISQKPSRDICQRGTSLTIQCQVDSQVTMMFWYRQQPGQSLTLIATANQGSEATYESGFVIDKFPISRPNLTFSTLTVSNMSPEDSSIYLCSGLTVTEAFFGQGTRLTVV.

J is TRBJ2-2 and V is TRBV7-3, with D uncertain. CDR3 length equals 14 residues. V lost 10 bases, J lost 0 bases, and 12 bases lay in between. CDR1 and CDR2 from the germline V gene are SGHTA and FQGTGA. CDR3 in amino acids: CATRSSANTGELFF. For the CDR3, the DNA is TGTGCCACTCGGAGCAGCGCGAACACCGGGGAGCTGTTTTTT.

The chain is built from TRBV19 and TRBJ2-2; 8 bases match TRBD1. Germline CDR1 reads LNHDA; CDR2 reads SQIVND (reference sequence). Trimming at V came to 0 bases and at J to 2 bases, leaving 5 bases not matched to a gene. This CDR3 region has 17 residues. The CDR3 loop reads CASSIDPGQANTGELFF. The CDR3 nucleotides are TGTGCCAGTAGTATAGACCCGGGACAGGCTAACACCGGGGAGCTGTTTTTT. Full variable domain (remainder filled in from reference TRBV19 and TRBJ2-2): DGGITQSPKYLFRKEGQNVTLSCEQNLNHDAMYWYRQDPGQGLRLIYYSQIVNDFQKGDIAEGYSVSREKKESFPLTVTSAQKNPTAFYLCASSIDPGQANTGELFFGEGSRLTVL.

This chain connects TRBV4-3 to TRBJ1-2; a weak D match, TRBD1 (5 bases). The CDR3 is made up of 16 amino acids. V lost 0 bases and J 9 bases, leaving 20 bases between the germline ends. Germline CDR1 reads LGHNA; CDR2 reads YSLEER. The CDR3 nucleotides are TGCGCCAGCAGCCAAGATCGGGTCGGAGGGGCCTGGAGCTACACCTTC. Translating gives CASSQDRVGGAWSYTF.

This clone has a single count. V and J are TRBV4-2 and TRBJ2-3; no reliable D call. Germline V CDR1 and CDR2: LGHNA, YNFKEQ. This CDR3 is built from 16 residues. V was cut by 4 bases and J by 2 bases, with 16 bases left in between. CDR3 DNA: TGTGCCAGCAGCCCCCAAGGCTATAATCCCACAGATACGCAGTATTTT. Its protein is CASSPQGYNPTDTQYF.

The gene calls are TRBV4-2 and TRBJ1-1; tentatively, D is TRBD1 (5 bases). Trimming pared 0 bases from V and 6 bases from J, leaving 14 bases between. CDR1 and CDR2 (germline): LGHNA, YNFKEQ. CDR3 length: 15 residues. CDR3 DNA sequence: TGTGCCAGCAGCCAAGATCTTGGGGGTACCGCTGAAGCTTTCTTT. Translating gives CASSQDLGGTAEAFF.

The V and J genes are TRBV6-6 and TRBJ1-4; perhaps TRBD1 as D (6 bases). V lost 8 bases to trimming and J lost 1 base, with 14 bases between them. Germline assignment: CDR1 MNHNY and CDR2 SVGAGI (reference sequence). The length of the CDR3 is 15 residues. This CDR3 is CASSSPRGTNEKLFF. The CDR3 region has the DNA TGTGCCAGCTCCTCCCCCAGGGGAACTAATGAAAAACTGTTTTTT.

V gene TRBV18 combines with J gene TRBJ2-2, with D uncertain. V was pared by 6 bases and J by 6 bases, with 5 bases between. Germline CDR1 reads KGHSH; CDR2 reads LQKENI. This CDR3 spans 11 amino acids. CDR3 sequence reads: CASSLPGELFF. CDR3 coding DNA: TGTGCCAGCTCGTTACCCGGGGAGCTGTTTTTT.

The rearrangement links TRBV11-3 to TRBJ2-1; 7 bases line up with TRBD1. Germline V gene lookup returns CDR1 SGHNT and CDR2 YENEEA. Germline trimming cut 5 bases from V and 1 base from J; bases unmatched to any gene: 5. The length of the CDR3 is 15 residues. CDR3 residues: CASSRTGDSYNEQFF. CDR3 sequence (DNA): TGTGCCAGCAGCCGAACAGGGGATTCCTACAATGAGCAGTTCTTC.

Remarks on this clone: One end of the junction does not line up with germline, which may come from a read error. The V and J genes are TRBV12-3 or TRBV12-4 and TRBJ2-7; 10 bases agree with TRBD2. There are 12 residues in the CDR3. CDR3 sequence reads: CASSTLAGGPVF. The CDR3 nucleotides read TGTGCCAGCAGTACCTTAGCGGGAGGCCCCGTATTC.

The chain uses TRBV6-5 and TRBJ1-3, with TRBD1 identical over 7 bases. With 6 bases clipped from V and 5 bases from J, the junction kept 7 bases outside the gene matches. Germline values: CDR1 MNHEY, CDR2 SVGAGI. There are 14 residues in the CDR3. As DNA, the CDR3 is TGTGCCAGCAGAGAGACAGGGAGGAGAAACACCATATATTTT. It specifies CASRETGRRNTIYF.

The sample holds one count of this clone. The chain employs TRBV5-4 and TRBJ1-1, with TRBD1 as a possible D gene (5 bases). The CDR3 consists of 13 residues. Trimming cost V 1 base and J 9 bases, with 13 bases left between them. Germline V gene lookup returns CDR1 SGHNT and CDR2 YYREEE (reference sequence). For the CDR3, the DNA is TGTGCCAGCAGCTTGATGACAGCTGGCCAAGCTTTCTTT. Protein product: CASSLMTAGQAFF.

J is TRBJ1-2 and V is TRBV6-5, with 9 positions matching TRBD1. Losses at the gene ends were 6 bases for V and 4 bases for J; bases not matched to a gene: 6. Germline lookup yields CDR1 MNHEY and CDR2 SVGAGI. The CDR3 is made up of 14 amino acids. DNA for the CDR3: TGTGCCAGCAGCCGAGGGACAGGGTCCTATGGCTACACCTTC. Amino acid sequence: CASSRGTGSYGYTF.

The chain couples TRBV5-8 to TRBJ1-2; no definite D call. The CDR3 is 13 amino acids. V dropped 6 bases and J dropped 3 bases, with 12 bases sitting between them. In germline, CDR1 is SGHTS, CDR2 YDEGEE. CDR3 sequence reads: CASTYSQHYGYTF. For the CDR3, the DNA is TGTGCCAGCACATATAGCCAGCACTATGGCTACACCTTC.